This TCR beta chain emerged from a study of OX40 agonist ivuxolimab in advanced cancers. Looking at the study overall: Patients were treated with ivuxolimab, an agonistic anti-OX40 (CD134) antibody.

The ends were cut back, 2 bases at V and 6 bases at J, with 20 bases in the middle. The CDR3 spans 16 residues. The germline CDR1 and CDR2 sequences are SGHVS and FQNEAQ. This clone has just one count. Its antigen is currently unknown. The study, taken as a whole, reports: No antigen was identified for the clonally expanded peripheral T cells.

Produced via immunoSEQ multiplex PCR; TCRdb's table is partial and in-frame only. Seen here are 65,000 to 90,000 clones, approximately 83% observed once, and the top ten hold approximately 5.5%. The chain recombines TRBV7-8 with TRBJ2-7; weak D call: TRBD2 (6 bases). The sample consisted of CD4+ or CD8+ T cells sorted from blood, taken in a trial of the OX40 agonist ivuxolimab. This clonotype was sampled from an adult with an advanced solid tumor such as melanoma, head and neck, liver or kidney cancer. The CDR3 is CASSLNPRDSVGEQYF. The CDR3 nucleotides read TGTGCCAGCAGCTTAAATCCCCGGGACTCCGTCGGCGAGCAGTACTTC.